Presented here are 26 T cell receptor beta chains from one specimen sequenced in a study of blood T cells in healthy people across ages. Primers used in a second PCR of about 6 to 11 cycles were a sample-barcoded 5' primer and a J-beta primer mix. TCRdb processed the 5' RACE reads anew with MiXCR; each CDR3 protein has one entry. The sample carries around 800,000 distinct CDR3 sequences, 53% recorded once. Sequencing was performed on blood. The source of these receptors is an elderly man in good health.

V is TRBV20-1 and J is TRBJ1-2; D is unresolved. The CDR3 has 12 residues. Between the trimmed V and J ends, which lost 2 bases and 6 bases, there was a span of 10 bases. CDR1 is DFQATT, CDR2 SNEGSKA, per germline (reference sequence). The CDR3 loop is CSARQGIDGYTF. In DNA form, the CDR3 reads TGCAGTGCTAGACAAGGGATTGATGGCTACACCTTC.

The CDR3 reads CASSHLQGRNIQYF. CDR3 nucleotides: TGTGCCAGCAGTCACCTACAGGGGAGGAACATTCAGTACTTC. The chain is built from TRBV28 and TRBJ2-4, with D tentatively TRBD1 (7 bases). The length of the CDR3 is 14 residues. CDR1 and CDR2 (germline): MDHEN, SYDVKM. Deletions cut 5 bases from V and 7 bases from J, with 15 bases between. Variable domain in full (rest from reference TRBV28 and TRBJ2-4): DVKVTQSSRYLVKRTGEKVFLECVQDMDHENMFWYRQDPGLGLRLIYFSYDVKMKEKGDIPEGYSVSREKKERFSLILESASTNQTSMYLCASSHLQGRNIQYFGAGTRLSVL.

To note about this clonotype: One end of the junction does not line up with germline, which may come from a read error. The rearrangement uses TRBV25-1 and TRBJ2-7; D is unresolved. CDR3 length: 15 residues. Germline V lookup: CDR1 MGHDK, CDR2 SYGVNS. Here the CDR3 DNA reads TGTGCCAACAGTGAACACGGCAGGAGCTCCTACGAGCAGTACTTC. Residues: CANSEHGRSSYEQYF.

This clonotype was picked up one time. The chain couples TRBV7-3 to TRBJ2-2, with D uncertain. Germline CDR1 is SGHTA and CDR2 is FQGTGA. V lost 4 bases and J 7 bases, leaving 19 bases between the germline ends. This CDR3 has 16 residues. The CDR3, as DNA: TGTGCCAGCAGCTCAACCCTTGGTCCTGGAGTCGGGGAGCTGTTTTTT. Translated, it gives CASSSTLGPGVGELFF.

This clonotype occurred a few times. The rearrangement links TRBV10-2 to TRBJ1-2; D may be TRBD1 (5 bases). Germline loops: CDR1 WSHSY, CDR2 SAAADI. The CDR3 has 13 residues. The germline V and J ends were trimmed by 3 bases and 6 bases, with 11 bases remaining between them. CDR3 sequence reads: CASSDPGTDGYTF. The DNA of the CDR3 is TGCGCCAGCAGTGACCCGGGGACGGATGGCTACACCTTC.

This clonotype was observed a few times. The chain couples TRBV9 to TRBJ1-2; TRBD1 matches at 7 bases. The V gene end was trimmed by 3 bases and the J gene end by 6 bases; junction bases not matched to a gene: 8. Per germline, CDR1 SGDLS and CDR2 YYNGEE. The CDR3 extends over 14 amino acids. The DNA of the CDR3 is TGTGCCAGCAGCGGGTTACTTGGACAGGATGGCTACACCTTC. It yields the protein CASSGLLGQDGYTF.

This sequence joins TRBV5-1 and TRBJ1-1; the D gene is possibly TRBD1 (6 bases). There are 16 residues in the CDR3. The V end lost 4 bases, the J end lost 4 bases, and 20 bases lay between the germline ends. Germline V gene lookup returns CDR1 SGHRS and CDR2 YFSETQ. The CDR3 region is CASSARLTGFGTEAFF. In DNA, the CDR3 is TGCGCCAGCAGCGCCAGACTAACAGGGTTCGGCACTGAAGCTTTCTTT. The full variable domain, its missing parts supplied by reference TRBV5-1 and TRBJ1-1, is KAGVTQTPRYLIKTRGQQVTLSCSPISGHRSVSWYQQTPGQGLQFLFEYFSETQRNKGNFPGRFSGRQFSNSRSEMNVSTLELGDSALYLCASSARLTGFGTEAFFGQGTRLTVV.

V and J are TRBV29-1 and TRBJ1-1; 10 nucleotides align to TRBD1. Germline V gene lookup returns CDR1 SQVTM and CDR2 ANQGSEA. The CDR3 is made up of 14 amino acids. Trimming took 7 bases from V and 6 from J; bases not matched to a gene: 11. The CDR3 is CSASGTGAGPEAFF. The CDR3 coding sequence is TGCAGCGCTTCCGGGACAGGGGCGGGCCCTGAAGCTTTCTTT. Full variable domain (missing parts from reference TRBV29-1 and TRBJ1-1): SAVISQKPSRDICQRGTSLTIQCQVDSQVTMMFWYRQQPGQSLTLIATANQGSEATYESGFVIDKFPISRPNLTFSTLTVSNMSPEDSSIYLCSASGTGAGPEAFFGQGTRLTVV.

This clonotype was detected a few times. The V gene is TRBV10-3, the J gene TRBJ2-1, with 8 nucleotides matching TRBD2. CDR1 is ENHRY and CDR2 is SYGVKD in the germline V gene. This CDR3 region has 16 residues. V lost 4 bases, J lost 7 bases, and 12 bases stayed unmatched. CDR3 sequence: CAISGTGTRDTNEQFF. In DNA, the CDR3 is TGTGCCATCAGTGGAACCGGGACTAGGGATACGAATGAGCAGTTCTTC.

This chain joins TRBV9 and TRBJ2-6, with D uncertain. The CDR3 length is 16 residues. The V end lost 3 bases, the J end lost 0 bases, and 10 bases lay between the germline ends. Germline V gives CDR1 SGDLS, CDR2 YYNGEE. The CDR3 is CASSGRLLSGANVLTF. The CDR3 DNA reads as TGTGCCAGCAGCGGACGACTGCTCTCTGGGGCCAACGTCCTGACTTTC.

The chain is built from TRBV9 and TRBJ2-7; D ambiguous. The CDR3 runs 15 residues. Germline V CDR1 and CDR2: SGDLS, YYNGEE. Trimming left V 4 bases short and J 0 bases short, with 14 bases between. In DNA form, the CDR3 reads TGTGCCAGCAGCCCCACTGCCCTGAGCTCCTACGAGCAGTACTTC. Translating it yields CASSPTALSSYEQYF.

This chain joins TRBV9 and TRBJ1-4; D gene ambiguous. The length of the CDR3 is 13 residues. Germline lookup yields CDR1 SGDLS and CDR2 YYNGEE. V lost 6 bases, J lost 3 bases, and 9 bases lay in between. The CDR3 sequence: CASTGVANEKLFF. The DNA of the CDR3 is TGTGCCAGCACTGGGGTGGCTAATGAAAAACTGTTTTTT.

The J gene is TRBJ2-4, the V gene TRBV28; D possibly uses TRBD1 or TRBD2 (6 bases each). The DNA end is a closer match to TRBJ2-5, so the J assignment may be wrong. CDR3 length: 15 amino acids. Germline lookup yields CDR1 MDHEN and CDR2 SYDVKM. This chain's CDR3 is CASTTRRDTSETQYF. The CDR3 DNA sequence: TGTGCCAGCACCACAAGGCGGGACACCTCGGAGACCCAGTACTTC.

The chain carries TRBV29-1 and TRBJ2-5; 10 nucleotides line up with TRBD2. V was pared by 6 bases and J by 2 bases, with 12 bases of the junction left unmatched. The CDR3 is 16 amino acids. Germline V gene lookup returns CDR1 SQVTM and CDR2 ANQGSEA. This chain's CDR3 is CSVGFIVAGGQETQYF. The CDR3 DNA reads as TGCAGCGTGGGGTTCATAGTAGCGGGAGGTCAAGAGACCCAGTACTTC.

This chain joins TRBV7-9 and TRBJ2-7; unclear D gene. V lost 5 bases to trimming and J lost 0 bases, with 11 bases between them. CDR1 is SEHNR, CDR2 FQNEAQ, per germline (reference sequence). The CDR3 totals 14 residues. In DNA form, the CDR3 reads TGTGCCAGCAGCCCCCCATGGGGCTCCTACGAGCAGTACTTC. This codes for CASSPPWGSYEQYF.

The chain carries TRBV12-3 or TRBV12-4 and TRBJ2-7; 8 bases map to TRBD1. Trimming took 7 bases from V and 5 from J; bases not matched to a gene: 7. This CDR3 is built from 13 residues. The CDR3 DNA is TGTGCCAGCACGGCGGACAGGGCCCACGAGCAGTACTTC. Translating it yields CASTADRAHEQYF.

The rearrangement joins TRBV2 to TRBJ2-1, with D unresolved. This CDR3 is 12 amino acids long. Germline V gene data show CDR1 as SNHLY and CDR2 as FYNNEI. V dropped 6 bases and J dropped 8 bases, with 11 bases sitting between them. CDR3 amino acids: CASRGPGDEQFF. The CDR3 nucleotides read TGTGCCAGCAGAGGGCCTGGGGATGAGCAGTTCTTC.

Comment on this clonotype: No DNA is shown, since the ends of the CDR3 on it are uncertain; the CDR3 is the one TCRdb lists. This chain links TRBV25-1 with TRBJ2-6; TRBD1 is the table's D call, not checked against the DNA. CDR1 and CDR2 from the germline V gene are MGHDK and SYGVNS. The CDR3 region is 16 residues in length, termini included. CDR3 sequence reads: CASSRRVGSGANVPTF.

This rearrangement joins TRBV6-1 to TRBJ2-5; 8 bases map to TRBD2. The CDR3 contains 12 residues. Trimming cost V 7 bases and J 4 bases; bases outside gene matches: 2. Germline assignment: CDR1 MNHNS and CDR2 SASEGT. The CDR3 here is CASTLAVETQYF. The CDR3 region has the DNA TGTGCCAGCACACTAGCGGTAGAGACCCAGTACTTC.

J is TRBJ1-1 and V is TRBV3-1; 9 bases line up with TRBD1. V was clipped by 6 bases and J by 1 base; unmatched bases: 0. The CDR3 runs 13 residues. Germline V gives CDR1 LGHDT, CDR2 YNNKEL (reference sequence). For the CDR3, the DNA is TGTGCCAGCAGACAGGGGGCGAACACTGAAGCTTTCTTT. It codes for CASRQGANTEAFF.

Points on this clonotype: This CDR3 is missing its conserved last phenylalanine or tryptophan, likely due to a read error. The chain carries TRBV11-2 and TRBJ2-1, with 15 bases that match TRBD2. J was trimmed by 7 bases and V by 7 bases; bases with no gene match: 5. The CDR3 runs 15 residues. Germline V gene lookup returns CDR1 SGHAT and CDR2 FQNNGV. The CDR3 protein is CASIFGTSGRNEQFV. For the CDR3, the DNA is TGTGCCAGCATCTTTGGGACTAGCGGGAGGAATGAGCAGTTCGTC.

This CDR3 is CASMRESMNTEAFF. CDR3 in DNA: TGTGCCAGCATGAGGGAATCCATGAACACTGAAGCTTTCTTT. The gene calls are TRBV6-2 or TRBV6-3 and TRBJ1-1; D unclear. The length of the CDR3 is 14 residues. The V and J ends lost 7 bases and 0 bases respectively, with 12 bases between them. Germline V gene data show CDR1 as MNHEY and CDR2 as SVGEGT.

The chain employs TRBV28 and TRBJ1-2; no clear D. This CDR3 has 14 residues. CDR1 is MDHEN, CDR2 SYDVKM, per germline. The ends were cut back, 6 bases at V and 4 bases at J, with 15 bases in the middle. The CDR3, as DNA: TGTGCCAGCAGCCTCGACCTATCGGTCTATGGCTACACCTTC. Encoded protein: CASSLDLSVYGYTF.

The chain links TRBV7-2 to TRBJ2-7, with 7 bases that match TRBD2. Germline trimming cut 5 bases from V and 3 bases from J; bases unmatched to any gene: 7. The CDR3 has 14 residues. Germline V CDR1 and CDR2: SGHTA, FQGNSA. CDR3 residues: CASSRSGDVYEQYF. The DNA for the CDR3 is TGTGCCAGCAGCCGCAGCGGGGACGTCTACGAGCAGTACTTC. Based on the CDR3 plus reference TRBV7-2 and TRBJ2-7, the full variable domain is GAGVSQSPSNKVTEKGKDVELRCDPISGHTALYWYRQSLGQGLEFLIYFQGNSAPDKSGLPSDRFSAERTGGSVSTLTIQRTQQEDSAVYLCASSRSGDVYEQYFGPGTRLTVT.

With respect to this clonotype: One junction end disagrees with the germline gene, perhaps due to a read error. This chain uses TRBV20-1 with TRBJ2-3; D remains unclear. This CDR3 is built from 12 residues. Germline values: CDR1 DFQATT, CDR2 SNEGSKA (reference sequence). CDR3 sequence: CSANSRADMQYF. The DNA for the CDR3 is TGCAGTGCTAATAGCCGCGCAGATATGCAGTATTTT.

V usage is TRBV4-1 and J usage is TRBJ2-2; D might be TRBD1 (5 bases). Per the germline V gene, CDR1 is MGHRA and CDR2 is YSYEKL. Deletions cut 1 base from V and 6 bases from J, with 15 bases between. CDR3 length equals 16 residues. CDR3 DNA sequence: TGCGCCAGCAGCCAAGCGGTATCACAGGCGGCCGGGGAGCTGTTTTTT. This codes for CASSQAVSQAAGELFF.